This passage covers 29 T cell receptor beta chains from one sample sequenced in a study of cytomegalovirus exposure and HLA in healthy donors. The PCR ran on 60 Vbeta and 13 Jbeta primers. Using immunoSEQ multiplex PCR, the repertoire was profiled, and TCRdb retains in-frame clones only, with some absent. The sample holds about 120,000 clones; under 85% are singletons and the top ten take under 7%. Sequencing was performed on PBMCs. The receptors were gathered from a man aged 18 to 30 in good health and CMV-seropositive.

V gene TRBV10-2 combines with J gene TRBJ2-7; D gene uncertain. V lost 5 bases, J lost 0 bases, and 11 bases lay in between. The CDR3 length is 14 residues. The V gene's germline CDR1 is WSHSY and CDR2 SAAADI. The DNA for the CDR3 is TGCGCCAGCAGTATTTCCTCGGTCTCCTACGAGCAGTACTTC. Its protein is CASSISSVSYEQYF.

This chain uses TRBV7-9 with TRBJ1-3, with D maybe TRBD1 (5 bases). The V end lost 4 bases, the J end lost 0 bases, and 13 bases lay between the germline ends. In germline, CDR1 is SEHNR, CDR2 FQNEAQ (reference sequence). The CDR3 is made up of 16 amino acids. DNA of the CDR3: TGTGCCAGCAGCTCGGAGGTCGGGGGCTCTGGAAACACCATATATTTT. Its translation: CASSSEVGGSGNTIYF.

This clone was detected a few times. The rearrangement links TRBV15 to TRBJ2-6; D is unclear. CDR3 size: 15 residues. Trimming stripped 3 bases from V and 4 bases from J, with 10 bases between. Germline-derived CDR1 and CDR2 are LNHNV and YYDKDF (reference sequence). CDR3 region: CATSSSVIGANVLTF. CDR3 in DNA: TGTGCCACCAGCAGCTCAGTCATCGGGGCCAACGTCCTGACTTTC.

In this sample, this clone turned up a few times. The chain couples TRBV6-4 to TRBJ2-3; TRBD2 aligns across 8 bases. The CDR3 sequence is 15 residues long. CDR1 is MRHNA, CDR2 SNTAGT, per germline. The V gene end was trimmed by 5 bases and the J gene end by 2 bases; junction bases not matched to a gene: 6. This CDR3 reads CASSTSGAITDTQYF. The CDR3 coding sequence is TGTGCCAGCAGTACTAGCGGAGCAATCACAGATACGCAGTATTTT.

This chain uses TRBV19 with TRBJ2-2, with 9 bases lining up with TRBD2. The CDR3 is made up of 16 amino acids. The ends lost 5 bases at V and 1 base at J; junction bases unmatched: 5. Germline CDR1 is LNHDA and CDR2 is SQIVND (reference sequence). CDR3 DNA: TGTGCCAGTAGTTTTGCGGGAGGGAGGAACACCGGGGAGCTGTTTTTT. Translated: CASSFAGGRNTGELFF.

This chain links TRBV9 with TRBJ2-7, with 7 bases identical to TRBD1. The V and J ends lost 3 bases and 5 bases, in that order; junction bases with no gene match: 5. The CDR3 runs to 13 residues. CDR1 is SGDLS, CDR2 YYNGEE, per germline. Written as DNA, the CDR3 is TGTGCCAGCAGCGCCCAACAGGGGAACGAGCAGTACTTC. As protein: CASSAQQGNEQYF.

The CDR3 reads CASRKGGFNEKLFF. The CDR3 nucleotides are TGTGCCAGCAGAAAAGGAGGTTTTAATGAAAAACTGTTTTTT. The chain recombines TRBV7-9 with TRBJ1-4; D gene ambiguous. The germline V gene has CDR1 SEHNR and CDR2 FQNEAQ (reference sequence). This CDR3 has 14 amino acids. V lost 6 bases and J 4 bases, leaving 12 bases between the germline ends.

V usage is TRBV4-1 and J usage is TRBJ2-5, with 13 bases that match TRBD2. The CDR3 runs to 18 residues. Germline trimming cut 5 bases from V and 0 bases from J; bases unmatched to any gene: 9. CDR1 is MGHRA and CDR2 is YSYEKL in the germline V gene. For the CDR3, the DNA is TGCGCCAGCAGCGAAGTTGGACTAGCGGGAGTCTACCAAGAGACCCAGTACTTC. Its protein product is CASSEVGLAGVYQETQYF.

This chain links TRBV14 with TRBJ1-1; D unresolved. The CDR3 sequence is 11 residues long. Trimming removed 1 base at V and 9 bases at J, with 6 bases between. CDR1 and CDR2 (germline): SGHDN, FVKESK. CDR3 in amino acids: CASSQAGKAFF. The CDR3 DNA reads TGTGCCAGCAGCCAAGCCGGGAAAGCTTTCTTT. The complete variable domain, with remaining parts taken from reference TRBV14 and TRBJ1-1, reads EAGVTQFPSHSVIEKGQTVTLRCDPISGHDNLYWYRRVMGKEIKFLLHFVKESKQDESGMPNNRFLAERTGGTYSTLKVQPAELEDSGVYFCASSQAGKAFFGQGTRLTVV.

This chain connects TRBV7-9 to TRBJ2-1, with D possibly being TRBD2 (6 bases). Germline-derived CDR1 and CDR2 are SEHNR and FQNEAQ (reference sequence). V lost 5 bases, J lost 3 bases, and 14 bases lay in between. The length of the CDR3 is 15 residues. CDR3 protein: CASSAMRDNYNEQFF. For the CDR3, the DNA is TGTGCCAGCAGCGCGATGCGGGATAACTACAATGAGCAGTTCTTC.

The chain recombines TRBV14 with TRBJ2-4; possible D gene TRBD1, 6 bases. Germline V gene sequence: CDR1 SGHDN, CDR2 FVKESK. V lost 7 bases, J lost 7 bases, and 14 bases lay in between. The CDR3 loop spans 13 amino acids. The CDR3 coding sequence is TGTGCCAGCACTGTACAGGGTACGAACATTCAGTACTTC. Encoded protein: CASTVQGTNIQYF.

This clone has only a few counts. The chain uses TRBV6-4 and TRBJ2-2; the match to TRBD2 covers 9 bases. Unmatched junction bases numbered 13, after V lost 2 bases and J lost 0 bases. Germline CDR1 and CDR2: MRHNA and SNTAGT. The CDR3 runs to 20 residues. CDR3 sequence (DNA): TGTGCCAGCAGTGACCTGGCGGGGGGGCGCACCAGAACGAACACCGGGGAGCTGTTTTTT. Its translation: CASSDLAGGRTRTNTGELFF.

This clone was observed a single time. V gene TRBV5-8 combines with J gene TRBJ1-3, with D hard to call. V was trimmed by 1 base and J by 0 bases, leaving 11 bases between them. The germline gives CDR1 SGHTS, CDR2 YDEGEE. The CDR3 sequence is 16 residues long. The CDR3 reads CASSLRRESSGNTIYF. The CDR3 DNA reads TGTGCCAGCAGCTTGCGGCGGGAGAGCTCTGGAAACACCATATATTTT.

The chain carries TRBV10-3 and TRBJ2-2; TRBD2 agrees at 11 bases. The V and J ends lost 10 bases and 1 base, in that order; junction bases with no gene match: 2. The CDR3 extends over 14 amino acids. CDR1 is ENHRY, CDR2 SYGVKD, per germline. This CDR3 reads CATGTSGNTGELFF. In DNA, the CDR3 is TGTGCCACCGGGACTAGCGGGAACACCGGGGAGCTGTTTTTT.

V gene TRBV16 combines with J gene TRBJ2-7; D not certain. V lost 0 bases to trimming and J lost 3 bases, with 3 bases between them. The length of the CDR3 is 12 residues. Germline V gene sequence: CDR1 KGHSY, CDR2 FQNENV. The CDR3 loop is CASSQSRYEQYF. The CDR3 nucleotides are TGTGCCAGCAGCCAATCCCGCTACGAGCAGTACTTC.

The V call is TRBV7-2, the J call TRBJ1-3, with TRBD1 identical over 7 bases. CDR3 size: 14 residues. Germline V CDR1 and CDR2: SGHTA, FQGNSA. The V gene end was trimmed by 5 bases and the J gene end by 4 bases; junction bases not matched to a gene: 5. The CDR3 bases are TGTGCCAGCAGCCAAACAGGGGTCGGAAACACCATATATTTT. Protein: CASSQTGVGNTIYF.

The CDR3 DNA sequence: TGTGCCAGTAGTATGGTAGCGGGGAGGCTTAATGAGCAGTTCTTC. Translation: CASSMVAGRLNEQFF. The V gene is TRBV19, the J gene TRBJ2-1; 8 bases map to TRBD2. The CDR3 totals 15 residues. Losses at the gene ends were 3 bases for V and 7 bases for J; bases not matched to a gene: 8. Looked up from germline, CDR1 is LNHDA and CDR2 is SQIVND (reference sequence).

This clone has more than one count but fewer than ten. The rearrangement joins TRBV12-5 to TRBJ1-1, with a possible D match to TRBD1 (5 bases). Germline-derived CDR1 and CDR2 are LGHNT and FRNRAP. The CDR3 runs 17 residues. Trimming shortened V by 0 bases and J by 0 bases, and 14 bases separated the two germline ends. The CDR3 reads CASGLVPRAALNTEAFF. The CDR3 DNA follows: TGTGCTAGTGGTTTGGTACCCAGGGCGGCTTTGAACACTGAAGCTTTCTTT.

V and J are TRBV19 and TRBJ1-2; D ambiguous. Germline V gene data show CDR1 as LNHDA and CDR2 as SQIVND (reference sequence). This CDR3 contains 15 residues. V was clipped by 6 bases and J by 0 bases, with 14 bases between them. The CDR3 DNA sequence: TGTGCCAGTAGGCAGAGCGGGCAGTCTAACTATGGCTACACCTTC. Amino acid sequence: CASRQSGQSNYGYTF.

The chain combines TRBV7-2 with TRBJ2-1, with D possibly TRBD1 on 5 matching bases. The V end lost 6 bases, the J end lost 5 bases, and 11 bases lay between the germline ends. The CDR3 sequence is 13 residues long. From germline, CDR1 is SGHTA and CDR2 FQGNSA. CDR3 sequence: CASRAAGNNEQFF. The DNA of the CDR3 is TGTGCCAGCAGGGCGGCAGGGAACAATGAGCAGTTCTTC. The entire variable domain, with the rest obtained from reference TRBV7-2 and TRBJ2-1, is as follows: GAGVSQSPSNKVTEKGKDVELRCDPISGHTALYWYRQSLGQGLEFLIYFQGNSAPDKSGLPSDRFSAERTGGSVSTLTIQRTQQEDSAVYLCASRAAGNNEQFFGPGTRLTVL.

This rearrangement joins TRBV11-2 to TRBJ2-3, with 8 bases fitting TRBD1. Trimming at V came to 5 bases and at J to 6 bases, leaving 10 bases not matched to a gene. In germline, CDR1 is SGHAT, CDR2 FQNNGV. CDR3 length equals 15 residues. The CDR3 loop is CASSGIGQGDDTQYF. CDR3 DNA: TGTGCCAGCAGCGGAATAGGACAGGGAGATGATACGCAGTATTTT.

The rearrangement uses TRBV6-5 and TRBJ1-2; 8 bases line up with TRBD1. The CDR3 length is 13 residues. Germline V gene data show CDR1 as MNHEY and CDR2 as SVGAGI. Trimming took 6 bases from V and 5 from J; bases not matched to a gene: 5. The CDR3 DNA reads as TGTGCCAGCAGCTTAACAGGGGGTTATGGCTACACCTTC. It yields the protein CASSLTGGYGYTF.

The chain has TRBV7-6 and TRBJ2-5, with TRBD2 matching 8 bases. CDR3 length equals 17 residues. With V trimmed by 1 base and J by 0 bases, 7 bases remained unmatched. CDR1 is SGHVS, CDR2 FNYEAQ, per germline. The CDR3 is CASSLEASGLYQETQYF. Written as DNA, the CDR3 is TGTGCCAGCAGCTTAGAGGCTAGCGGGCTGTACCAAGAGACCCAGTACTTC.

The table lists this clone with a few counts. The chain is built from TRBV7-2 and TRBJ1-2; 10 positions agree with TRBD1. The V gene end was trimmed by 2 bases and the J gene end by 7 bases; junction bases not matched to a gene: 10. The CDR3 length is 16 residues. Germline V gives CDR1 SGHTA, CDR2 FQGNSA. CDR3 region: CASSLLGGDRGLGYTF. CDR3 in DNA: TGTGCCAGCAGCTTATTAGGAGGTGACAGGGGGCTTGGCTACACCTTC.

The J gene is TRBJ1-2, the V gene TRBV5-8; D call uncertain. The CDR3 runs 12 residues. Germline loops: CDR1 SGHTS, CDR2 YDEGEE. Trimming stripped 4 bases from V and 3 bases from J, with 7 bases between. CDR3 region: CASSPRDYGYTF. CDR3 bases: TGTGCCAGCAGCCCCCGGGACTATGGCTACACCTTC. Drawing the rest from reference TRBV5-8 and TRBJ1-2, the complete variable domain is EAGVTQSPTHLIKTRGQQATLRCSPISGHTSVYWYQQALGLGLQFLLWYDEGEERNRGNFPPRFSGRQFPNYSSELNVNALELEDSALYLCASSPRDYGYTFGSGTRLTVV.

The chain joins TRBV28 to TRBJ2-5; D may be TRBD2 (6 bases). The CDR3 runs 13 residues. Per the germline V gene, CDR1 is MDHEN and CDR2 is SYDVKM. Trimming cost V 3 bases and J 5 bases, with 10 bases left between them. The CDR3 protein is CASSLEGRETQYF. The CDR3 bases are TGTGCCAGCAGTTTGGAGGGGAGGGAGACCCAGTACTTC.

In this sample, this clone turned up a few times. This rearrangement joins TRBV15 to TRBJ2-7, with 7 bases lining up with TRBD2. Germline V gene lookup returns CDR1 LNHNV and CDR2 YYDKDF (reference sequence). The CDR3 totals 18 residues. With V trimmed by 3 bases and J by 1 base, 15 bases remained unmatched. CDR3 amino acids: CATSRAQAGTEESYEQYF. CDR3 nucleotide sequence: TGTGCCACCAGCAGGGCCCAAGCGGGAACCGAGGAGTCCTACGAGCAGTACTTC.

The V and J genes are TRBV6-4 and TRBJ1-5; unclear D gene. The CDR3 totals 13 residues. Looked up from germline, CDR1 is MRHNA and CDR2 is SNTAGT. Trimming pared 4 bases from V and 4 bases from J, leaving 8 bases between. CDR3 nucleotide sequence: TGTGCCAGCAGTGCTCTCCTAAATCAGCCCCAGCATTTT. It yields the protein CASSALLNQPQHF.

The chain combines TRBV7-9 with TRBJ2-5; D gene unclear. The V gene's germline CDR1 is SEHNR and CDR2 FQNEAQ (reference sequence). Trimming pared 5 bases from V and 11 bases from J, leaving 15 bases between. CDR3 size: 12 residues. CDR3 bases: TGTGCCAGCAGCGGAACTACGATAGAGCAGTACTTC. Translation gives CASSGTTIEQYF.